Listed below are T cell receptor beta chains from one sample, sequenced in a study of T cell changes during pregnancy in multiple sclerosis. Clones were sequenced by immunoSEQ multiplex PCR, and TCRdb holds only the in-frame ones, with some missing. The data contain roughly 80,000 clones, roughly 91% of them seen just once; the ten biggest clones take up around 2.6%. The source was peripheral blood, collected after pregnancy. These receptors originate from a female donor in good health, enrolled as a control in a pregnancy study. Both conserved end residues are part of each CDR3. The order of the fields is CDR3 length, J gene, clone size, V gene, D gene, CDR3 DNA, CDR3 protein. D genes are given only for firm matches. The listing skips clone size in some rows; elsewhere it reads once, few, many or a size class.

14	TRBJ2-3	NA	TRBV5-1	NA	TGCGCCAGCAGCTTCGCGGGGAGCACAGATACGCAGTATTTT	CASSFAGSTDTQYF
16	TRBJ2-7	NA	TRBV5-1	NA	TGCGCCAGCAGCTACGGACTCCAGCTACAACAATACGAGCAGTACTTC	CASSYGLQLQQYEQYF
13	TRBJ1-5	NA	TRBV28	NA	TGTGCCAGCAGTCTCTTACTTAATCAGCCCCAGCATTTT	CASSLLLNQPQHF
14	TRBJ1-1	NA	TRBV29-1	TRBD1	TGCAGCGTAGCGGAGGGACAGATCGGCACTGAAGCTTTCTTT	CSVAEGQIGTEAFF
16	TRBJ1-3	once	TRBV18	NA	TGTGCCAGCTCACCAGGGACAAAGAGCTCTGGAAACACCATATATTTT	CASSPGTKSSGNTIYF
14	TRBJ1-2	NA	TRBV28	NA	TGTGCCAGCAGGGTCCGACAGAGTAACTATGGCTACACCTTC	CASRVRQSNYGYTF
14	TRBJ2-3	NA	TRBV29-1	NA	TGCAGCGTTGGGCAGGGGACCAGCACAGATACGCAGTATTTT	CSVGQGTSTDTQYF
15	TRBJ2-7	NA	TRBV11-2	NA	TGTGCCAGCAGCTTACCACAGGGGTCGGGGGCCGAGCAGTACTTC	CASSLPQGSGAEQYF
15	TRBJ1-5	NA	TRBV28	NA	TGTGCCAGCAACGAGAGGGGGAGGGCGGATCAGCCCCAGCATTTT	CASNERGRADQPQHF
14	TRBJ1-2	once	TRBV2	NA	TGTGCCAGCAGGGACCTAACAGGGATTGGTGGCTACACCTTC	CASRDLTGIGGYTF
13	TRBJ2-1	once	TRBV18	NA	TGTGCCAGCTCACCCGGGAACGAAAATGAGCAGTTCTTC	CASSPGNENEQFF
14	TRBJ2-1	medium-sized	TRBV5-4	NA	TGTGCCAGCAGCTTACTAGACTCCTACAATGAGCAGTTCTTC	CASSLLDSYNEQFF
13	TRBJ1-2	NA	TRBV6-5	TRBD1	TGTGCCAGCAGTTTACAGGGGAAGTATGGCTACACCTTC	CASSLQGKYGYTF